A selection of T cell receptor beta chains follows, all from one sample in a study of cytomegalovirus exposure and HLA in healthy donors. Generated by immunoSEQ multiplex PCR, the TCRdb table keeps only in-frame clones and is missing some. In the table there are roughly 180,000 clones, 75% to 85% of which are singletons. The specimen sequenced was PBMCs. These receptor sequences come from an older woman in good health and CMV-seropositive. The CDR3 runs from the conserved cysteine through the conserved F or W. A D gene is named only where the DNA matches it firmly. Rows give clone size only sometimes, using once, few, many, or a class for an expanded clone.

clone size | J gene | V gene | D gene | CDR3 protein | CDR3 DNA
. | TRBJ2-5 | TRBV5-1 | . | CASSLYSGQETQYF | TGCGCCAGCAGCTTGTATAGCGGCCAAGAGACCCAGTACTTC
once | TRBJ2-3 | TRBV10-3 | . | CAISGADADTQYF | TGTGCCATCAGTGGTGCGGATGCAGATACGCAGTATTTT
once | TRBJ2-6 | TRBV5-1 | TRBD1 | CASSQQGSGANVLTF | TGCGCCAGCAGCCAACAGGGGAGCGGGGCCAACGTCCTGACTTTC
. | TRBJ2-3 | TRBV19 | . | CASTLSGFDTQYF | TGTGCCAGTACCTTGTCAGGTTTTGATACGCAGTATTTT
. | TRBJ1-4 | TRBV28 | . | CASSFTRLREKLFF | TGTGCCAGCAGTTTTACCAGGCTGAGAGAAAAACTGTTTTTT
. | TRBJ2-1 | TRBV29-1 | . | CSVERRNSDEQFF | TGCAGCGTTGAGCGGCGGAACTCGGATGAGCAGTTCTTC
. | TRBJ2-2 | TRBV5-1 | . | CASTLGTDSLRYTGELFF | TGCGCCAGCACCCTTGGTACGGACTCCCTCCGGTACACCGGGGAGCTGTTTTTT
. | TRBJ2-1 | TRBV28 | . | CASSLQGAGRNEQFF | TGTGCCAGCAGTTTGCAAGGAGCAGGGAGGAATGAGCAGTTCTTC
. | TRBJ1-4 | TRBV19 | TRBD1 | CASSVRDRAPDELFF | TGTGCCAGTAGTGTACGGGACAGGGCCCCTGACGAACTGTTTTTT
once | TRBJ2-5 | TRBV5-4 | TRBD2 | CASSPGTSGRARETQYF | TGTGCCAGCAGCCCCGGGACTAGCGGGAGGGCCCGAGAGACCCAGTACTTC
. | TRBJ2-2 | TRBV7-3 | TRBD1 | CARTTGTGGLTGELFF | TGTGCCAGGACTACCGGGACAGGGGGTCTCACCGGGGAGCTGTTTTTT
few | TRBJ2-1 | TRBV2 | . | CASSARDEQFF | TGTGCCAGCAGTGCGCGTGATGAGCAGTTCTTC
. | TRBJ2-3 | TRBV5-6 | . | CASSLSWGRETDTQYF | TGTGCCAGCAGCTTGAGTTGGGGGCGTGAAACAGATACGCAGTATTTT
. | TRBJ2-7 | TRBV2 | . | CASSGPGKRGEQYF | TGTGCCAGCAGTGGTCCGGGTAAGAGAGGCGAGCAGTACTTC
. | TRBJ1-4 | TRBV19 | . | CASRPGTGEKLFF | TGTGCCAGCCGTCCCGGTACGGGGGAAAAACTGTTTTTT